This TCR beta chain appears in the sequencing data of a study of T cells in Graves' hyperthyroidism and ophthalmopathy. This clonotype was counted many times. The CDR3 length is 11 residues. V shed 3 bases and J 6 bases; nucleotides not matched to a gene: 1. Germline assignment: CDR1 DFQATT and CDR2 SNEGSKA (reference sequence). It was RNA transcripts that yielded the amplified TCR beta CDR3 regions. First-round RT-PCR with HTBI primers amplified the TCR CDR3 region. TCRdb processed the multiplex PCR reads anew with MiXCR; each CDR3 protein has one entry. The sample comprises more than 250,000 distinct CDR3 sequences, nearly 15% of which are singletons, and around 30% rests with the top ten.

This receptor was obtained from a woman between 50 and 59 years old with Graves' hyperthyroidism that later progressed to Graves' ophthalmopathy. The sample comprised blood. This chain uses TRBV20-1 with TRBJ1-2, with 7 bases fitting TRBD1. This CDR3 is CSASGTDGYTF. DNA for the CDR3: TGCAGTGCTAGCGGGACAGATGGCTACACCTTC.